These 5 T cell receptor beta chains were all obtained from the same sample, sequenced in a study of breast tumors, draining lymph nodes, adjacent tissues. TCRdb called the multiplex PCR reads again in MiXCR, with one record for every CDR3 protein. Found here are about 130,000 distinct CDR3 sequences, 15% to 20% of them singletons; the top ten hold less than 4.5%. Axillary draining lymph nodes of breast cancer patients supplied the node samples. Material for sequencing was axillary lymph node tissue. Receptors originate from a female donor with breast cancer. Some clones in this sample may be carry-over from other donors' samples.

In the case of this clonotype: The conserved closing phenylalanine or tryptophan is absent in this CDR3, likely reflecting a read error. This chain joins TRBV4-1 and TRBJ1-2; TRBD1 matches at 8 bases. Germline V gives CDR1 MGHRA, CDR2 YSYEKL. Trimming at V came to 4 bases and at J to 4 bases, leaving 11 bases not matched to a gene. The CDR3 consists of 16 residues. In DNA form, the CDR3 reads TGCGCCAGCAGCCCATTCGGACAGGGAGACGTCTATGGCTACACCCTC. This codes for CASSPFGQGDVYGYTL.

Ten or more counts support this clonotype. The chain carries TRBV10-3 and TRBJ2-2, with TRBD2 matching over 9 bases. The CDR3 has 16 residues. The J segment lost 2 bases and the V segment lost 10 bases, leaving 11 bases of the junction unmatched. Germline assignment: CDR1 ENHRY and CDR2 SYGVKD. The CDR3: CATEISGTSNTGELFF. CDR3 coding DNA: TGTGCCACCGAGATATCCGGGACTAGCAACACCGGGGAGCTGTTTTTT.

This clonotype was found many times. The gene calls are TRBV5-1 and TRBJ1-4, with a tentative D call TRBD1 (5 bases). The V and J ends lost 0 bases and 3 bases respectively, with 9 bases between them. CDR3 length: 15 residues. The germline CDR1 and CDR2 sequences are SGHRS and YFSETQ. The CDR3: CASSLGGLSNEKLFF. The CDR3 DNA follows: TGCGCCAGCAGCTTGGGGGGACTGTCTAATGAAAAACTGTTTTTT.

Points on this clonotype: Germline is not matched at one junction end, which may reflect a read error. V and J are TRBV10-3 and TRBJ2-3, with 9 nucleotides matching TRBD1. This CDR3 spans 15 amino acids. Germline V CDR1 and CDR2: ENHRY, SYGVKD. The CDR3 nucleotides are TGTGCCATCAGCTCCGGGACAGGGTATTCAGCTACGCAGTGTTTT. Its protein is CAISSGTGYSATQCF.

This clonotype was seen ten or more times. V and J are TRBV7-8 and TRBJ2-7; 10 bases fit TRBD2. There are 15 residues in the CDR3. Germline CDR1 is SGHVS and CDR2 is FQNEAQ. The V and J ends lost 3 bases and 4 bases, in that order; junction bases with no gene match: 6. The CDR3 loop is CASSFLAGETYEQYF. CDR3 in DNA: TGTGCCAGCAGCTTCCTAGCGGGGGAGACTTACGAGCAGTACTTC. The full variable domain, in which reference TRBV7-8 and TRBJ2-7 provide the parts outside the CDR3, is GAGVSQSPRYKVAKRGQDVALRCDPISGHVSLFWYQQALGQGPEFLTYFQNEAQLDKSGLPSDRFFAERPEGSVSTLKIQRTQQEDSAVYLCASSFLAGETYEQYFGPGTRLTVT.